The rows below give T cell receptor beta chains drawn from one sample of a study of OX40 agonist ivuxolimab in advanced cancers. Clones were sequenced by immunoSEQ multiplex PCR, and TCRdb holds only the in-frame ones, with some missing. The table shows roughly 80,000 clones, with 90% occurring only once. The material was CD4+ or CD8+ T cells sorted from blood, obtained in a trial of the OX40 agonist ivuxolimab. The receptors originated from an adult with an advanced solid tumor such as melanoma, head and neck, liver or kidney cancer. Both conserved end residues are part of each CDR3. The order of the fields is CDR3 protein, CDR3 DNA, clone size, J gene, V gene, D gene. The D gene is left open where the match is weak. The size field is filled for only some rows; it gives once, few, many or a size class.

CDR3: CASSYSTRPNEKLFF; DNA: TGTGCCAGCAGTTACTCAACCCGCCCTAATGAAAAACTGTTTTTT; size: .; J: TRBJ1-4; V: TRBV6-5; D: .
CDR3: CASSLQGDRADTQYF; DNA: TGTGCCAGCAGTTTACAAGGGGATAGGGCAGATACGCAGTATTTT; size: .; J: TRBJ2-3; V: TRBV28; D: .
CDR3: CASSPAGAREQYF; DNA: TGTGCCAGCAGCCCAGCGGGAGCTCGAGAGCAGTACTTC; size: .; J: TRBJ2-7; V: TRBV6-6; D: TRBD2
CDR3: CASSLSPRNEQFF; DNA: TGTGCCAGCAGCTTATCTCCTCGCAATGAGCAGTTCTTC; size: .; J: TRBJ2-1; V: TRBV7-6; D: .
CDR3: CASSLGLSGNTIYF; DNA: TGTGCCAGCAGCTTGGGACTCTCTGGAAACACCATATATTTT; size: .; J: TRBJ1-3; V: TRBV11-1; D: .
CDR3: CASSQERANYGYTF; DNA: TGCGCCAGCAGCCAAGAGAGGGCCAACTATGGCTACACCTTC; size: .; J: TRBJ1-2; V: TRBV4-3; D: .
CDR3: CASSTGGAVPGELFF; DNA: TGCGCCAGCAGCACGGGGGGCGCGGTACCCGGGGAGCTGTTTTTT; size: .; J: TRBJ2-2; V: TRBV5-1; D: .
CDR3: CAISESIGTYEQYF; DNA: TGTGCCATCAGTGAGTCGATAGGGACCTACGAGCAGTACTTC; size: .; J: TRBJ2-7; V: TRBV10-3; D: .
CDR3: CASSLTGTATYEQYF; DNA: TGTGCCAGCTCACTAACCGGGACGGCAACCTACGAGCAGTACTTC; size: .; J: TRBJ2-7; V: TRBV18; D: .
CDR3: CASSAQGSVYNEQFF; DNA: TGTGCCAGCAGCGCCCAGGGGAGCGTCTACAATGAGCAGTTCTTC; size: .; J: TRBJ2-1; V: TRBV9; D: .
CDR3: CATSSPRVRGRSTEAFF; DNA: TGTGCCACCAGCAGCCCCCGGGTGAGGGGGCGAAGCACTGAAGCTTTCTTT; size: .; J: TRBJ1-1; V: TRBV15; D: TRBD1
CDR3: CASSAGGPQKKETQYF; DNA: TGTGCCAGCAGCGCAGGGGGCCCCCAAAAAAAAGAGACCCAGTACTTC; size: .; J: TRBJ2-5; V: TRBV9; D: TRBD1
CDR3: CASRLTSGAYNEQFF; DNA: TGTGCCAGCAGGTTGACTAGCGGGGCTTACAATGAGCAGTTCTTC; size: once; J: TRBJ2-1; V: TRBV6-6; D: TRBD2
CDR3: CASRGQGPLHF; DNA: TGTGCCAGCAGAGGACAGGGGCCCCTCCACTTT; size: .; J: TRBJ1-6; V: TRBV6-5; D: TRBD1
CDR3: CATSIPGGENTGELFF; DNA: TGTGCCACCAGCATCCCAGGGGGGGAGAACACCGGGGAGCTGTTTTTT; size: .; J: TRBJ2-2; V: TRBV15; D: .
CDR3: CASSYDRYSNQPQHF; DNA: TGTGCCAGCAGCTACGACAGATATAGCAATCAGCCCCAGCATTTT; size: .; J: TRBJ1-5; V: TRBV7-2; D: .
CDR3: CASSYSTAGGREAFF; DNA: TGTGCCAGCAGTTACTCCACTGCAGGGGGACGGGAAGCTTTCTTT; size: .; J: TRBJ1-1; V: TRBV6-5; D: TRBD1
CDR3: CASSQVAQETQYF; DNA: TGCGCCAGCAGCCAAGTTGCTCAAGAGACCCAGTACTTC; size: .; J: TRBJ2-5; V: TRBV4-3; D: .
CDR3: CASSLRLIDYNEQFF; DNA: TGTGCCAGCAGCTTACGACTAATAGACTACAATGAGCAGTTCTTC; size: .; J: TRBJ2-1; V: TRBV7-2; D: .
CDR3: CASSAHRDEQFF; DNA: TGTGCCAGCAGTGCCCACCGGGATGAGCAGTTCTTC; size: .; J: TRBJ2-1; V: TRBV6-5; D: .
CDR3: CASSRLGRVESEQFF; DNA: TGTGCCAGCAGTCGACTCGGTAGGGTCGAGAGTGAGCAGTTCTTC; size: .; J: TRBJ2-1; V: TRBV27; D: .
CDR3: CASSGGTVVDQNIQYF; DNA: TGTGCCAGCAGCGGAGGGACGGTGGTGGATCAAAACATTCAGTACTTC; size: .; J: TRBJ2-4; V: TRBV7-2; D: .
CDR3: CASSLDSEQYF; DNA: TGTGCCAGCTCGCTGGACTCAGAACAGTATTTT; size: .; J: TRBJ2-3; V: TRBV18; D: .
CDR3: CASSLEWGATEAFF; DNA: TGTGCCAGCAGTTTAGAGTGGGGGGCCACTGAAGCTTTCTTT; size: .; J: TRBJ1-1; V: TRBV27; D: .
CDR3: CASTPGGANVLTF; DNA: TGCGCCAGCACTCCGGGGGGGGCCAACGTCCTGACTTTC; size: .; J: TRBJ2-6; V: TRBV10-1; D: .
CDR3: CASSEVGSNGYTF; DNA: TGTGCCAGCAGTGAGGTCGGTTCGAATGGCTACACCTTC; size: .; J: TRBJ1-2; V: TRBV25-1; D: .
CDR3: CASSPVSSAEMTRGDDEQFF; DNA: TGTGCCAGCTCACCAGTTTCGTCCGCTGAGATGACTAGAGGGGATGATGAGCAGTTCTTC; size: .; J: TRBJ2-1; V: TRBV18; D: .
CDR3: CASSVGGLSTDTQYF; DNA: TGTGCCAGCAGCGTAGGGGGGCTTAGCACAGATACGCAGTATTTT; size: .; J: TRBJ2-3; V: TRBV9; D: .
CDR3: CASSQTSWETQYF; DNA: TGTGCCAGCAGTCAGACTAGCTGGGAGACCCAGTACTTC; size: .; J: TRBJ2-5; V: TRBV7-3; D: TRBD2
CDR3: CASSSTDNTGELFF; DNA: TGTGCCAGCAGCTCCACAGATAACACCGGGGAGCTGTTTTTT; size: few; J: TRBJ2-2; V: TRBV5-4; D: .
CDR3: CASTTLSTSPAAWFF; DNA: TGTGCCAGCACCACCTTATCGACTAGCCCTGCTGCGTGGTTCTTC; size: .; J: TRBJ2-1; V: TRBV7-2; D: TRBD2
CDR3: CASSSLTGSSYNEQFF; DNA: TGTGCCAGCAGTTCCCTGACTGGAAGCTCCTACAATGAGCAGTTCTTC; size: .; J: TRBJ2-1; V: TRBV28; D: .
CDR3: CASSPGLAGIGYEQYF; DNA: TGTGCCAGCTCACCTGGACTAGCGGGAATTGGGTACGAGCAGTACTTC; size: .; J: TRBJ2-7; V: TRBV18; D: TRBD2
CDR3: CASSSGTRGYTF; DNA: TGTGCCAGCAGTTCAGGGACCCGCGGCTACACCTTC; size: once; J: TRBJ1-2; V: TRBV28; D: .
CDR3: CASRAEYEQYF; DNA: TGCGCCAGCAGGGCCGAATACGAGCAGTACTTC; size: once; J: TRBJ2-7; V: TRBV5-1; D: .
CDR3: CASSSSGRSTDTQYF; DNA: TGTGCCAGCAGCTCTAGCGGGAGGAGCACAGATACGCAGTATTTT; size: .; J: TRBJ2-3; V: TRBV28; D: TRBD2
CDR3: CASSLVGWNTGELFF; DNA: TGTGCCAGCAGCTTAGTAGGTTGGAACACCGGGGAGCTGTTTTTT; size: .; J: TRBJ2-2; V: TRBV7-2; D: .
CDR3: CASSYPGTGVYEQYF; DNA: TGTGCCAGCAGTTATCCCGGGACAGGCGTCTACGAGCAGTACTTC; size: .; J: TRBJ2-7; V: TRBV11-1; D: TRBD1
CDR3: CASSLTTAGPNTGELFF; DNA: TGTGCCAGCAGCTTAACCACAGCGGGACCGAACACCGGGGAGCTGTTTTTT; size: .; J: TRBJ2-2; V: TRBV7-3; D: TRBD2
CDR3: CASSLGAYSYEQYF; DNA: TGTGCCAGCAGTTTGGGGGCTTACTCCTACGAGCAGTACTTC; size: .; J: TRBJ2-7; V: TRBV28; D: .
CDR3: CASSLIREGYEQYF; DNA: TGTGCCAGCAGCTTAATCCGGGAGGGCTACGAGCAGTACTTC; size: .; J: TRBJ2-7; V: TRBV7-8; D: TRBD2
CDR3: CASSFGDSYTDTQYF; DNA: TGTGCCAGCAGCTTTGGGGACAGCTACACAGATACGCAGTATTTT; size: .; J: TRBJ2-3; V: TRBV7-9; D: TRBD1
CDR3: CASSPHSGTVGYQETQYF; DNA: TGTGCCAGCAGCCCCCACTCGGGTACAGTTGGGTACCAAGAGACCCAGTACTTC; size: .; J: TRBJ2-5; V: TRBV9; D: .
CDR3: CASSQEAGETQYF; DNA: TGTGCCAGCAGCCAGGAGGCTGGGGAGACCCAGTACTTC; size: .; J: TRBJ2-5; V: TRBV4-2; D: .
CDR3: CASSLKRTSAISRETQYF; DNA: TGCGCCAGCAGCTTGAAAAGGACTAGCGCAATCTCCCGGGAGACCCAGTACTTC; size: once; J: TRBJ2-5; V: TRBV5-1; D: TRBD2
CDR3: CASSLSGTGSVSEAFF; DNA: TGTGCCAGCAGCTTAAGTGGGACAGGGTCTGTTTCTGAAGCTTTCTTT; size: .; J: TRBJ1-1; V: TRBV7-8; D: TRBD1
CDR3: CASSSQGTGGYEQYF; DNA: TGTGCCAGCAGTTCCCAGGGGACAGGGGGATACGAGCAGTACTTC; size: .; J: TRBJ2-7; V: TRBV28; D: TRBD1
CDR3: CASLGQGYGYTF; DNA: TGTGCCAGCTTGGGACAGGGCTATGGCTACACCTTC; size: .; J: TRBJ1-2; V: TRBV18; D: TRBD1
CDR3: CASSTELAGVAYEQYF; DNA: TGTGCCAGCAGCACGGAACTAGCGGGAGTCGCCTACGAGCAGTACTTC; size: once; J: TRBJ2-7; V: TRBV5-4; D: TRBD2
CDR3: CASSPRGGTEAFF; DNA: TGTGCCAGCAGTCCCCGGGGCGGTACTGAAGCTTTCTTT; size: .; J: TRBJ1-1; V: TRBV27; D: .
CDR3: CASSLPGAFTDTQYF; DNA: TGTGCCAGCAGCTTACCGGGCGCTTTCACAGATACGCAGTATTTT; size: .; J: TRBJ2-3; V: TRBV7-2; D: .
CDR3: CASSLETSGSADTQYF; DNA: TGCGCCAGCAGCTTGGAGACTAGCGGGAGCGCAGATACGCAGTATTTT; size: .; J: TRBJ2-3; V: TRBV5-1; D: TRBD2
CDR3: CASSSGQGNEKLFF; DNA: TGTGCCAGCAGCTCCGGACAGGGGAATGAAAAACTGTTTTTT; size: few; J: TRBJ1-4; V: TRBV7-9; D: TRBD1
CDR3: CASGDISGANVLTF; DNA: TGCGCCAGCGGGGATATCTCTGGGGCCAACGTCCTGACTTTC; size: .; J: TRBJ2-6; V: TRBV5-1; D: .
CDR3: CASSPWDSEETQYF; DNA: TGTGCCAGTAGTCCTTGGGACAGTGAAGAGACCCAGTACTTC; size: .; J: TRBJ2-5; V: TRBV19; D: TRBD1